These 2 T cell receptor beta chains came from one sample sequenced in a study of neurological immune-mediated disorders. In TCRdb, the 5' RACE reads were re-called with MiXCR into one record per CDR3 protein. In the table there are approximately 51,000 distinct CDR3 sequences, approximately 3.3% of which are singletons. Sequenced: PBMCs. These receptors were taken from a man aged 40-49 years with multiple sclerosis.

Ten or more counts support this clonotype. The chain couples TRBV3-1 to TRBJ2-1, with D unclear. The CDR3 runs to 15 residues. V was clipped by 0 bases and J by 3 bases, with 9 bases between them. Per the germline V gene, CDR1 is LGHDT and CDR2 is YNNKEL (reference sequence). The CDR3 here is CASSQEARGYNEQFF. In nucleotides, the CDR3 is TGTGCCAGCAGCCAAGAAGCTAGAGGCTACAATGAGCAGTTCTTC.

V gene TRBV5-5 combines with J gene TRBJ2-5; D is undetermined. Germline V gene data show CDR1 as SGHKS and CDR2 as YYEKEE (reference sequence). This CDR3 is 14 amino acids long. Trimming pared 1 base from V and 0 bases from J, leaving 7 bases between. The CDR3 region has the DNA TGTGCCAGCAGCTTGTTACAGAACCAAGAGACCCAGTACTTC. This translates into CASSLLQNQETQYF.